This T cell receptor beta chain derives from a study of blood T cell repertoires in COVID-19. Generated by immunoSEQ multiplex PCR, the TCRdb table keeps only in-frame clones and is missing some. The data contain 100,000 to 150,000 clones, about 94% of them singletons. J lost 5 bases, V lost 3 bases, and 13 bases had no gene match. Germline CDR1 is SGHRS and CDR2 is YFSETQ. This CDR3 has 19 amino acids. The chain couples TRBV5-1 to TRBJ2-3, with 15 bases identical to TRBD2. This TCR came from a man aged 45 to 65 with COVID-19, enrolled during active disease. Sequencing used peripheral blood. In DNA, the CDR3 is TGCGCCAGCAGCTCTGCCTGGACTAGCGGGAGGGCCAGGTTAGATACGCAGTATTTT. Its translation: CASSSAWTSGRARLDTQYF.